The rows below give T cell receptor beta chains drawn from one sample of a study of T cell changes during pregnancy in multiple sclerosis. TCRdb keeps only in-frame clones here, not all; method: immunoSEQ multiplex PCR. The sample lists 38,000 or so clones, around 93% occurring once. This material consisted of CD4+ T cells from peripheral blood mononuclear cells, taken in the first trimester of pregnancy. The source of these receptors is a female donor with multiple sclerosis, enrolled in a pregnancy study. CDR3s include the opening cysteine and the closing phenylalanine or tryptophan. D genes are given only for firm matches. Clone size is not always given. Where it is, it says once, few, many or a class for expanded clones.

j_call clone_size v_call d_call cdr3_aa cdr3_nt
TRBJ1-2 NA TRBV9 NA CASSVGTGGYTF TGTGCCAGCAGCGTAGGCACAGGCGGCTACACCTTC
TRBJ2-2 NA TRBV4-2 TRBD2 CASSQDLGLAGAGELFF TGTGCCAGCAGCCAAGATCTTGGGCTAGCGGGAGCCGGGGAGCTGTTTTTT
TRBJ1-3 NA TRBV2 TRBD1 CASRVDRGRSGNTIYF TGTGCCAGCAGAGTCGACAGGGGTCGGTCTGGAAACACCATATATTTT
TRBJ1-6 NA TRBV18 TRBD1 CASSASGTGGDSPLHF TGTGCCAGCTCAGCTTCCGGGACAGGGGGCGACTCACCCCTCCACTTT
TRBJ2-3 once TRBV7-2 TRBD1 CASSQRQIQGWEDTQYF TGTGCCAGCAGCCAACGACAAATACAGGGGTGGGAAGATACGCAGTATTTT
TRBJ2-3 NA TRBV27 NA CASSGAFTDTQYF TGTGCCAGCAGTGGGGCTTTCACAGATACGCAGTATTTT
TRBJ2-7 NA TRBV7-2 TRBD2 CASSLREGAFF TGTGCCAGCAGCTTGCGGGAGGGCGCCTTCTTC
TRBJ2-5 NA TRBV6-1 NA CASSEPLRGRQETQYF TGTGCCAGCAGTGAACCCTTGCGGGGGCGCCAAGAGACCCAGTACTTC
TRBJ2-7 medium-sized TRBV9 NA CASSVAGGSGYEQYF TGTGCCAGCAGCGTAGCTGGTGGGAGTGGCTACGAGCAGTACTTC
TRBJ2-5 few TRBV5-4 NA CASSLGSVQETQYF TGTGCCAGCAGCTTGGGATCAGTCCAAGAGACCCAGTACTTC
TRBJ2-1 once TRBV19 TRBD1 CASSIGSGGFSEQFF TGTGCCAGTAGTATCGGCTCAGGGGGATTCAGTGAGCAGTTCTTC
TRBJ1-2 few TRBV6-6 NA CASSIRRGDYGYTF TGTGCCAGCAGTATCAGGCGGGGGGACTATGGCTACACCTTC
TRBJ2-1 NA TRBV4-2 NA CASSQVLGAGKQFF TGTGCCAGCAGCCAAGTTTTGGGGGCCGGAAAGCAGTTCTTC
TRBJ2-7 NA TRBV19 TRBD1 CASSIQDRKYEQYF TGTGCCAGTAGTATTCAGGACAGGAAATACGAGCAGTACTTC
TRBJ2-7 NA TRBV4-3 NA CASSQDHFPLSYEQYF TGCGCCAGCAGCCAAGATCACTTTCCCCTCTCCTACGAGCAGTACTTC
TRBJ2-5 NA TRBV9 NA CASNKRGSQETQYF TGTGCCAGCAACAAACGGGGGTCCCAAGAGACCCAGTACTTC
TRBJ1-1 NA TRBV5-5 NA CASSLQANTEAFF TGTGCCAGCAGCTTACAGGCGAACACTGAAGCTTTCTTT
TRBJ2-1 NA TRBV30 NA CAWSGTPYNEQFF TGTGCCTGGAGCGGGACTCCCTACAATGAGCAGTTCTTC
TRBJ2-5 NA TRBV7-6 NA CASSLEGRQETQYF TGTGCCAGCAGCTTGGAGGGCAGGCAAGAGACCCAGTACTTC
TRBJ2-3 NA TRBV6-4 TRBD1 CASGTGDADTQYF TGTGCCAGCGGGACAGGGGACGCAGATACGCAGTATTTT
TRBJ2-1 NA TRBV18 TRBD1 CASSPGQSYNEQFF TGTGCCAGCTCACCGGGACAGTCTTACAATGAGCAGTTCTTC
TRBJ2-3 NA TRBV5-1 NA CASSSRGVSTDTQYF TGCGCCAGCAGCTCCAGGGGAGTGAGCACAGATACGCAGTATTTT
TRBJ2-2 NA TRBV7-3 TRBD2 CASSLGAGYTGELFF TGTGCCAGCAGCTTAGGAGCGGGGTACACCGGGGAGCTGTTTTTT
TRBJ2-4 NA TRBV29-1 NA CSVSENIQYF TGCAGCGTTTCTGAAAACATTCAGTACTTC
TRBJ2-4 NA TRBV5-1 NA CASSLGQRLAKNIQYF TGCGCCAGCAGCTTGGGACAGAGACTAGCCAAAAACATTCAGTACTTC
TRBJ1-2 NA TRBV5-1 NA CASSLAKGNYGYTF TGCGCCAGCAGCTTGGCCAAGGGGAACTATGGCTACACCTTC
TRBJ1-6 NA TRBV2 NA CASSERTANSPLHF TGTGCCAGCAGTGAAAGGACAGCCAATTCACCCCTCCACTTT
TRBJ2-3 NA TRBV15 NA CATSRDRERYF TGTGCCACCAGCAGAGATCGGGAAAGGTATTTT
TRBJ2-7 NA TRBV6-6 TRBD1 CASSYSSPRQGYEQYF TGTGCCAGCAGTTACTCGAGTCCGCGACAGGGCTACGAGCAGTACTTC
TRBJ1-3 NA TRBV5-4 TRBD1 CASSLQGAQGNTIYF TGTGCCAGCAGCCTACAGGGGGCGCAGGGAAACACCATATATTTT
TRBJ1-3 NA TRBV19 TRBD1 CASSIDRDSSGNTIYF TGTGCCAGTAGTATCGACAGGGATTCCTCTGGAAACACCATATATTTT
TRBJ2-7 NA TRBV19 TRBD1 CASRGQGAGEQYF TGTGCCAGTAGGGGCCAGGGGGCAGGTGAGCAGTACTTC
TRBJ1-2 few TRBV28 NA CASTIRYGRANTNYGYTF TGTGCCAGCACCATTCGGTACGGCAGGGCGAATACCAACTATGGCTACACCTTC
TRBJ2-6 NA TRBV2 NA CASSAGGGANVLTF TGTGCCAGCAGTGCGGGTGGTGGGGCCAACGTCCTGACTTTC
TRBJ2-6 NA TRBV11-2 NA CASSFGSWANVLTF TGTGCCAGCAGCTTCGGGAGTTGGGCCAACGTCCTGACTTTC
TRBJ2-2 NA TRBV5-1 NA CASSFLGALTLTGELFF TGCGCCAGCAGCTTTCTTGGGGCCCTTACCCTTACCGGGGAGCTGTTTTTT
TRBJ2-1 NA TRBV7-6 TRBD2 CASSRGLAGQSSYNEQFF TGTGCCAGCAGCAGGGGACTAGCGGGGCAGAGCTCCTACAATGAGCAGTTCTTC
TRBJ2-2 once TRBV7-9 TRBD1 CASSQWTGRYTGELFF TGTGCCAGCAGCCAGTGGACAGGGCGGTACACCGGGGAGCTGTTTTTT
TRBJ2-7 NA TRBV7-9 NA CASSWEVYEQYF TGTGCCAGCAGCTGGGAGGTCTACGAGCAGTACTTC
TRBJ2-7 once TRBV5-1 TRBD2 CASSSPGTTSEQYF TGCGCCAGCAGCTCCCCCGGGACTACCAGCGAGCAGTACTTC
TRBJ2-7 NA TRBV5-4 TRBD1 CASSFTGTGGNEQYF TGTGCCAGCAGCTTTACCGGGACAGGGGGGAATGAGCAGTACTTC